The clone carrying this TCR beta chain was found a few times. The antigen remains undetermined. Per individual sample, around 9.1 x 10^4 TCR templates were assayed. The method was immunoSEQ multiplex PCR; TCRdb's version includes in-frame clones alone and lacks a portion of them. The data contain about 100,000 clones, 94% of them singletons. These data are taken from a study of siplizumab effects on memory and regulatory T cells. Study observations and caveats: Naive versus memory phenotype went unassigned for roughly 80-96% of proliferating CD4+ or CD8+ clones.

V was shortened by 8 bases and J by 9 bases, with 17 bases between the two germline ends. This CDR3 spans 13 amino acids. In germline, CDR1 is SNHLY, CDR2 FYNNEI. The sequence was obtained from a human donor in good health. Sequences were obtained from non-Treg CD4+ T cells sorted from blood. The genes are TRBV2 and TRBJ2-1; possibly TRBD1 or TRBD2 for D (5 bases each). The CDR3 sequence: CASQIGTPGEQFF. CDR3 nucleotides: TGTGCCAGCCAGATAGGGACGCCGGGTGAGCAGTTCTTC.